This T cell receptor beta chain was documented in a study of cytotoxic CD8 clonotypes in ibrutinib-treated CLL. Overall study: Treatment had run for a median around 12 months, range 6 to 36, when response samples were taken. Findings of the study overall: Clonality at baseline surpassed age-matched healthy donors and tracked circulating CD8+ T-cell counts. Samples were collected at differing times from sustained-remission and progressing patients.

The CDR3 length is 17 residues. CDR1 KGHSH and CDR2 LQKENI come from the germline V gene. V shed 4 bases, J shed 4 bases, and the junction held 10 bases outside the gene matches. With sequencing, the targeted depth ranged from 1 in 200,000 to 1 in 1 million T cells. The assay was immunoSEQ multiplex PCR, and TCRdb's table has in-frame clones only and misses some. Among nearly 300,000 clones, roughly three quarters were seen once, and the ten largest hold about 5.8%. With regard to this clone: The antigen is undetermined.

The receptor comes from a human donor with chronic lymphocytic leukemia. This chain links TRBV18 with TRBJ1-4, with 9 bases that match TRBD1. Sequencing used PBMCs, obtained at disease progression, from a patient treated with ibrutinib. DNA for the CDR3: TGTGCCAGCTCACTCACAGGGGGCCTTTCGGGTAATGAAAAACTGTTTTTT. It yields the protein CASSLTGGLSGNEKLFF.